This T cell receptor (beta chain) was recorded in a study of regulatory T cells in long-lasting Graves disease. Time point noted: newly diagnosed GD, antithyroid drugs for less than 3 months. Isolated PBMC RNA provided the starting material for the TCR library. Study results and caveats: Persistent Graves' patients showed less TCR diversity than newly diagnosed patients showed.

This clonotype was seen many times. What it binds is unknown. V was trimmed by 5 bases and J by 0 bases, leaving 17 bases between them. The CDR3 totals 16 residues. Per germline, CDR1 MDHEN and CDR2 SYDVKM. TCR beta libraries were built with iRepertoire HTBI primers and Arm-PCR of CDR3 regions. From the multiplex PCR reads, TCRdb called clonotypes with MiXCR, one entry per CDR3 protein. The sample consists of approximately 560,000 distinct CDR3 sequences, about 15% of them appearing once. The sample was also reused in another study, on T cells in Graves' hyperthyroidism and ophthalmopathy. That source adds: In patients aged 18 to 65, hyperthyroidism was newly diagnosed, with duration under 2 months. During a first-round RT-PCR of the TCR CDR3, the HTBI primer set was used.

V usage is TRBV28 and J usage is TRBJ2-7; D perhaps matches TRBD1 (5 bases). The sequence was collected from a man aged 18 to 30 with Graves disease. The sequencing here drew on peripheral blood mononuclear cells (PBMCs), taken at new diagnosis, from a patient treated with antithyroid drugs. DNA of the CDR3: TGTGCCAGCAGTCCCAGGGCCTCCCAGACCTCCTACGAGCAGTACTTC. Translation gives CASSPRASQTSYEQYF.